Shown below are 8 T cell receptor beta chains from a single sample sequenced in a study of OX40 agonist ivuxolimab in advanced cancers. The method was the immunoSEQ multiplex PCR assay. TCRdb limited this immuneACCESS table to in-frame rearrangements with V and J called. A share of clones is missing; checked studies link under half to unresolved V genes, and the rest is unexplained. The sample includes approximately 12,000 clones, with 65% to 75% observed a single time. The ten largest clones add up to approximately 12% of the sample. The sequenced sample was CD4+ or CD8+ T cells sorted from blood, obtained in a trial of the OX40 agonist ivuxolimab. Receptors were obtained from an adult with an advanced solid tumor such as melanoma, head and neck, liver or kidney cancer.

The rearrangement joins TRBV27 to TRBJ2-3, with D possibly being TRBD1 (5 bases). V was shortened by 2 bases and J by 4 bases, with 10 bases between the two germline ends. The germline CDR1 and CDR2 sequences are MNHEY and SMNVEV (reference sequence). This CDR3 is 14 amino acids long. The CDR3 is CASSLRGFADTQYF. CDR3 DNA sequence: TGTGCCAGCAGTTTAAGGGGCTTCGCAGATACGCAGTATTTT.

This clone is deemed medium-sized. The rearrangement links TRBV11-2 to TRBJ2-7; 8 bases line up with TRBD1. The germline V gene has CDR1 SGHAT and CDR2 FQNNGV. The CDR3 covers 13 residues. V dropped 5 bases and J dropped 4; count of bases not matched to a gene: 4. As DNA, the CDR3 is TGTGCCAGCAGCCGTCAGGGGGCTTACGAGCAGTACTTC. Its translation is CASSRQGAYEQYF.

This sequence joins TRBV28 and TRBJ2-1; 12 bases map to TRBD2. J was trimmed by 0 bases and V by 4 bases; bases with no gene match: 10. Germline V gene sequence: CDR1 MDHEN, CDR2 SYDVKM. The CDR3 has 19 amino acids. CDR3 sequence: CASSSIPSGRAFSYNEQFF. In DNA form, the CDR3 reads TGTGCCAGCAGTTCGATTCCTAGCGGGAGGGCCTTCTCCTACAATGAGCAGTTCTTC.

The chain combines TRBV6-6 with TRBJ2-3, with TRBD2 matching over 7 bases. Germline CDR1 MNHNY, CDR2 SVGAGI (reference sequence). Trimming took 2 bases from V and 5 from J; bases not matched to a gene: 4. This CDR3 has 14 residues. The CDR3 DNA sequence: TGTGCCAGCAGTTACGGCGGGGGTGTAGATACGCAGTATTTT. Encoded protein: CASSYGGGVDTQYF.

This chain connects TRBV28 to TRBJ2-2; tentative D call: TRBD1 (6 bases). CDR1 and CDR2 (germline): MDHEN, SYDVKM. This CDR3 is 14 amino acids long. V lost 6 bases and J lost 5, with 13 bases in between. The CDR3 sequence: CASSISTGTGELFF. The CDR3, as DNA: TGTGCCAGCAGCATCTCGACAGGAACCGGGGAGCTGTTTTTT.

This clone has only a few counts. The chain recombines TRBV6-1 with TRBJ2-7; 10 bases map to TRBD1. From germline, CDR1 is MNHNS and CDR2 SASEGT. Trimming removed 7 bases from V and 3 bases from J; junction bases left unmatched: 3. The CDR3 is 13 amino acids. The CDR3 sequence is CASTRTGGYEQYF. The CDR3 nucleotides read TGTGCCAGCACCCGGACAGGGGGCTACGAGCAGTACTTC.

Within the sample, this clone is medium-sized. The chain recombines TRBV27 with TRBJ1-2; the D is unclear. The CDR3 has 16 amino acids. Germline values: CDR1 MNHEY, CDR2 SMNVEV (reference sequence). Trimming pared 3 bases from V and 1 base from J, leaving 15 bases between. The CDR3 DNA reads TGTGCCAGCAGTTTCGGATATACCCAGTTTAACTATGGCTACACCTTC. The encoded protein is CASSFGYTQFNYGYTF.

This chain uses TRBV19 with TRBJ2-7; 7 positions match TRBD2. CDR1 is LNHDA and CDR2 is SQIVND in the germline V gene (reference sequence). The CDR3 totals 15 residues. V lost 3 bases and J lost 0; bases outside the gene matches: 5. CDR3 sequence reads: CASSISGAHSYEQYF. Here the CDR3 DNA reads TGTGCCAGTAGTATCAGCGGGGCCCACTCCTACGAGCAGTACTTC.